This T cell receptor beta chain was retrieved from a study of cytomegalovirus exposure and HLA in healthy donors. The V gene's germline CDR1 is SEHNR and CDR2 FQNEAQ (reference sequence). The V and J ends lost 5 bases and 9 bases respectively, with 14 bases between them. The CDR3 consists of 12 residues. A remark on this clone: Antigen specificity is unknown.

Researchers ran the PCR with 60 Vbeta and 13 Jbeta primers. Clones were sequenced by immunoSEQ multiplex PCR, and TCRdb holds only the in-frame ones, with some missing. The sample includes more than 95,000 clones, approximately 83% of them seen just once. General observations from the study: TCR beta chain V- and J-gene trimming was linked, in a later analysis, to a missense variant in DCLRE1C. One later analysis reportedly identified an Asian-associated ancestry cluster that showed fewer N-insertions than the roughly 670-donor mean.

The receptor was isolated from a woman aged 40 to 50 in good health and CMV-seropositive. The gene calls are TRBV7-9 and TRBJ2-7, with D perhaps matching TRBD2 (5 bases). The sample consisted of PBMCs. DNA of the CDR3: TGTGCCAGCAGCCCAAACGAGGGTAGGCAGTACTTC. Protein sequence: CASSPNEGRQYF. Full variable domain (outside the CDR3, taken from reference TRBV7-9 and TRBJ2-7): DTGVSQNPRHKITKRGQNVTFRCDPISEHNRLYWYRQTLGQGPEFLTYFQNEAQLEKSRLLSDRFSAERPKGSFSTLEIQRTEQGDSAMYLCASSPNEGRQYFGPGTRLTVT.